Presented here are 23 T cell receptor beta chains from one specimen sequenced in a study of siplizumab effects on memory and regulatory T cells. TCRdb's table, derived via immunoSEQ multiplex PCR, lists solely in-frame clones and lacks some. The table records about 100,000 clones, 94% of them present only once. The sample consisted of non-Treg CD4+ T cells sorted from blood. These receptors were taken from a human donor in good health.

CDR3 coding DNA: TGTGCCAGCAGCCATACTCCAGGACTAGCGGGAGGGCCCAGGGGGTACAATGAGCAGTTCTTC. This encodes CASSHTPGLAGGPRGYNEQFF. The chain has TRBV27 and TRBJ2-1, with 15 bases matching TRBD2. The CDR3 runs 21 residues. Germline V gene data show CDR1 as MNHEY and CDR2 as SMNVEV (reference sequence). V trimming: 6 bases; J trimming: 4 bases; junction bases outside the gene matches: 19.

This CDR3 is CATSRGGSGTYNEQFF. In DNA, the CDR3 is TGTGCCACCAGCAGAGGCGGGAGCGGAACATACAATGAGCAGTTCTTC. The rearrangement links TRBV15 to TRBJ2-1; 7 bases agree with TRBD2. This CDR3 is built from 16 residues. The V gene end was trimmed by 1 base and the J gene end by 4 bases; junction bases not matched to a gene: 7. In germline, CDR1 is LNHNV, CDR2 YYDKDF (reference sequence).

The J gene is TRBJ1-2, the V gene TRBV28; D is perhaps TRBD1 (6 bases). The germline V gene has CDR1 MDHEN and CDR2 SYDVKM. The V gene lost 6 bases and the J gene lost 4 bases, with 18 bases spanning the gap. This CDR3 has 15 amino acids. CDR3 nucleotides: TGTGCCAGCAGCACTACAAATCAGGGGTTCTATGGCTACACCTTC. It translates to CASSTTNQGFYGYTF.

The chain joins TRBV10-3 to TRBJ2-7, with 7 positions matching TRBD2. Unmatched junction bases numbered 7, after V lost 2 bases and J lost 9 bases. Per germline, CDR1 ENHRY and CDR2 SYGVKD. This CDR3 contains 13 residues. The CDR3 DNA sequence: TGTGCCATCAGTGAGGTGCGGGAGAACGCGCAGTACTTC. Encoded protein: CAISEVRENAQYF.

V gene TRBV28 combines with J gene TRBJ2-2, with a possible D match to TRBD2 (5 bases). The CDR3 runs 14 residues. Between the trimmed V and J ends, which lost 2 bases and 7 bases, there was a span of 11 bases. Germline V gene lookup returns CDR1 MDHEN and CDR2 SYDVKM. The CDR3 DNA is TGTGCCAGCAGTTTACCCGACGGACTCGGGGAGCTGTTTTTT. Translation: CASSLPDGLGELFF. Drawing the rest from reference TRBV28 and TRBJ2-2, the complete variable domain is DVKVTQSSRYLVKRTGEKVFLECVQDMDHENMFWYRQDPGLGLRLIYFSYDVKMKEKGDIPEGYSVSREKKERFSLILESASTNQTSMYLCASSLPDGLGELFFGEGSRLTVL.

The chain recombines TRBV5-1 with TRBJ1-5; a weak D match, TRBD1 (5 bases). V lost 0 bases and J lost 4, with 11 bases in between. The CDR3 has 15 residues. Germline V gene lookup returns CDR1 SGHRS and CDR2 YFSETQ. CDR3 sequence: CASSLVGARNQPQHF. Here the CDR3 DNA reads TGCGCCAGCAGCTTGGTAGGGGCGAGAAATCAGCCCCAGCATTTT.

The chain has TRBV15 and TRBJ2-1; D might be TRBD1 or TRBD2, each matching 5 bases. The V end was cut by 3 bases, the J end by 8 bases, with 11 bases between. CDR1 LNHNV and CDR2 YYDKDF come from the germline V gene (reference sequence). The length of the CDR3 is 13 residues. The CDR3 spells CATSSNRGDEQFF. CDR3 DNA sequence: TGTGCCACCAGCAGTAACCGGGGCGATGAGCAGTTCTTC.

This chain uses TRBV28 with TRBJ2-5; the match to TRBD1 covers 7 bases. The CDR3 loop spans 16 amino acids. The V gene end was trimmed by 3 bases and the J gene end by 1 base; junction bases not matched to a gene: 8. Germline assignment: CDR1 MDHEN and CDR2 SYDVKM. Here the CDR3 reads CASSFRYRGSQETQYF. CDR3 nucleotide sequence: TGTGCCAGCAGTTTTCGATACAGGGGATCCCAAGAGACCCAGTACTTC.

The rearrangement links TRBV27 to TRBJ2-3; 10 nucleotides agree with TRBD2. Germline V lookup: CDR1 MNHEY, CDR2 SMNVEV (reference sequence). The CDR3 extends over 18 amino acids. J gave up 2 bases and V 6 bases, and 14 bases lay outside the gene matches. CDR3 DNA: TGTGCCAGCAGCCCATCCACTTACCTAGCGGGAGACACAGATACGCAGTATTTT. It translates to CASSPSTYLAGDTDTQYF.

The chain couples TRBV28 to TRBJ2-6; 7 nucleotides line up with TRBD1. The CDR3 totals 18 residues. The V segment lost 2 bases and the J segment 0 bases; nucleotides outside the gene matches: 7. Germline V gives CDR1 MDHEN, CDR2 SYDVKM. The CDR3 region has the DNA TGTGCCAGCAGTTTAGGCAGGGGGACCGTCTCTGGGGCCAACGTCCTGACTTTC. Protein: CASSLGRGTVSGANVLTF.

The chain uses TRBV10-3 and TRBJ1-5; D ambiguous. In germline, CDR1 is ENHRY, CDR2 SYGVKD. V dropped 5 bases and J dropped 0 bases, with 14 bases sitting between them. This CDR3 spans 16 amino acids. Written as DNA, the CDR3 is TGTGCCATCAGTCCATCGACAAACCCTAGCAATCAGCCCCAGCATTTT. It encodes CAISPSTNPSNQPQHF.

The chain links TRBV28 to TRBJ1-5, with TRBD1 matching over 9 bases. V lost 5 bases and J lost 7; bases outside the gene matches: 9. CDR1 is MDHEN and CDR2 is SYDVKM in the germline V gene. The length of the CDR3 is 15 residues. CDR3 region: CASSTRGTGRQPQHF. The CDR3 DNA is TGTGCCAGCAGTACGAGGGGGACAGGGAGACAGCCCCAGCATTTT.

J is TRBJ2-1 and V is TRBV11-3; maybe TRBD1 (5 bases). CDR3 size: 14 residues. Trimming left V 5 bases short and J 4 bases short, with 12 bases between. Germline CDR1 and CDR2: SGHNT and YENEEA. The CDR3 DNA reads as TGTGCCAGCAGCGAGCGACAGTCATACAATGAGCAGTTCTTC. Translation gives CASSERQSYNEQFF.

The chain uses TRBV19 and TRBJ2-1; 8 bases map to TRBD2. Germline trimming cut 5 bases from V and 3 bases from J; bases unmatched to any gene: 12. The CDR3 runs 17 residues. Per the germline V gene, CDR1 is LNHDA and CDR2 is SQIVND (reference sequence). CDR3 nucleotides: TGTGCCAGTAGTTCCCCGGGAAGCGGGAGACTCTACAATGAGCAGTTCTTC. Its protein product is CASSSPGSGRLYNEQFF.

This clone was detected once. The rearrangement links TRBV11-2 to TRBJ1-3; D is undetermined. The CDR3 has 15 residues. Deletions cut 0 bases from V and 5 bases from J, with 11 bases between. Germline V CDR1 and CDR2: SGHAT, FQNNGV. CDR3 DNA sequence: TGTGCCAGCAGCTTAGATCCAACTCCTCGAAACACCATATATTTT. Translation gives CASSLDPTPRNTIYF.

Worth noting for this clone: One end of the junction varies from germline; a read error may be responsible. The CDR3 coding sequence is TGTGCCAGCAGCCTAGACAGTTCCTACGGGGATGAGCAGTTCTTC. Its protein product is CASSLDSSYGDEQFF. This chain joins TRBV11-3 and TRBJ2-1, with D perhaps assigned TRBD1 or TRBD2 (5 bases each). This CDR3 has 15 residues. Germline CDR1 reads SGHNT; CDR2 reads YENEEA.

This chain links TRBV5-1 with TRBJ2-6; 9 bases are a match to TRBD1. V was clipped by 2 bases and J by 4 bases; unmatched bases: 10. In germline, CDR1 is SGHRS, CDR2 YFSETQ. This CDR3 is built from 18 residues. As DNA, the CDR3 is TGCGCCAGCAGCTTAACAGCGGGACAGGGAACCGGGGCCAACGTCCTGACTTTC. It encodes CASSLTAGQGTGANVLTF.

This clone was detected only a few times. V and J are TRBV4-2 and TRBJ2-1; D not resolved. The CDR3 extends over 15 amino acids. Trimming took off 0 bases at V and 7 bases at J, with 13 bases between the two ends. Germline V gene lookup returns CDR1 LGHNA and CDR2 YNFKEQ. The CDR3 here is CASSQDGRRTNEQFF. The CDR3 bases are TGTGCCAGCAGCCAAGATGGGCGCCGAACGAATGAGCAGTTCTTC.

CDR3 coding DNA: TGTGCCAGCAGCTTCAGGACACCGAGCACAGATACGCAGTATTTT. It yields the protein CASSFRTPSTDTQYF. The gene calls are TRBV13 and TRBJ2-3; tentatively, D is TRBD1 (5 bases). Trimming pared 3 bases from V and 0 bases from J, leaving 10 bases between. CDR1 is PRHDT, CDR2 FYEKMQ, per germline (reference sequence). The CDR3 covers 15 residues.

To note about this clone: The identical CDR3 is also encoded by other nucleotide sequences in the sample. V is TRBV27 and J is TRBJ2-6; D gene ambiguous. CDR1 and CDR2 (germline): MNHEY, SMNVEV (reference sequence). This CDR3 is built from 14 residues. The V end was cut by 0 bases, the J end by 0 bases, with 0 bases between. CDR3 region: CASSLSSGANVLTF. The CDR3 region has the DNA TGTGCCAGCAGTTTATCCTCTGGGGCCAACGTCCTGACTTTC.

This chain connects TRBV5-4 to TRBJ1-2; D is unresolved. CDR3 length: 13 amino acids. The V end lost 2 bases, the J end lost 7 bases, and 12 bases lay between the germline ends. In germline, CDR1 is SGHNT, CDR2 YYREEE (reference sequence). The CDR3 DNA sequence: TGTGCCAGCAGCTTAAGGAACGATCCTGGCTACACCTTC. Translation gives CASSLRNDPGYTF.

V gene TRBV10-1 combines with J gene TRBJ2-1; D is ambiguous. The V end was cut by 0 bases, the J end by 0 bases, with 3 bases between. Germline-derived CDR1 and CDR2 are WNHNN and SYGVQD (reference sequence). This CDR3 contains 14 residues. CDR3 sequence: CASSESSSYNEQFF. CDR3 nucleotide sequence: TGCGCCAGCAGTGAGTCGAGCTCCTACAATGAGCAGTTCTTC.

This chain links TRBV2 with TRBJ2-7, with D tentatively TRBD2 (6 bases). Germline V gives CDR1 SNHLY, CDR2 FYNNEI. CDR3 length equals 15 residues. The V and J ends lost 5 bases and 3 bases respectively, with 17 bases between them. CDR3 in DNA: TGTGCCAGCAGTCCGACGGGACTCCTTAACTACGAGCAGTACTTC. As protein: CASSPTGLLNYEQYF. Combining the CDR3 with reference TRBV2 and TRBJ2-7 gives the whole variable domain EPEVTQTPSHQVTQMGQEVILRCVPISNHLYFYWYRQILGQKVEFLVSFYNNEISEKSEIFDDQFSVERPDGSNFTLKIRSTKLEDSAMYFCASSPTGLLNYEQYFGPGTRLTVT.